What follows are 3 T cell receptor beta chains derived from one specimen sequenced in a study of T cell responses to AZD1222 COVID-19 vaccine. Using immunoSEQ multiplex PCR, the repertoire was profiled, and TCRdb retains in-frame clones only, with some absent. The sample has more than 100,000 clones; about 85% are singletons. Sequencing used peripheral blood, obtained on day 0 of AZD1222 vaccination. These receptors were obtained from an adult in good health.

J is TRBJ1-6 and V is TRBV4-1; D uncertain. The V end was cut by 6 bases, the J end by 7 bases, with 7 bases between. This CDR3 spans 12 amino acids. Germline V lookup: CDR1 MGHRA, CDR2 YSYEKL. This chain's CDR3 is CASSAENSPLHF. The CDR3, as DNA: TGCGCCAGCAGTGCAGAAAATTCACCCCTCCACTTT.

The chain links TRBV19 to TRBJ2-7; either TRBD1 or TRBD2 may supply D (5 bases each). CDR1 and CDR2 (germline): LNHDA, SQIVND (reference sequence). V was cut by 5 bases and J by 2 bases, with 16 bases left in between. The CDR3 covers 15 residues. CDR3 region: CASSLRRDGAYEQYF. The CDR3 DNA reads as TGTGCCAGTAGTCTCCGTAGGGACGGGGCCTACGAGCAGTACTTC.

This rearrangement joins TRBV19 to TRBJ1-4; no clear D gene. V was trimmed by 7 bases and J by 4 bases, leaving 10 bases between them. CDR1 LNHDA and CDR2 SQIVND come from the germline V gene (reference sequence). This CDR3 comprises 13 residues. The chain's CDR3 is CASMGQFNEKLFF. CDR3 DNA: TGTGCCAGTATGGGTCAGTTTAATGAAAAACTGTTTTTT.